Included here is one T cell receptor (beta chain) sequence, with context. V was cut by 1 base and J by 8 bases, with 14 bases left in between. The CDR3 consists of 15 residues. Germline CDR1 reads MGHRA; CDR2 reads YSYEKL. This specimen comes from a study of blood T cell repertoires in COVID-19. Study at large: The samples span acute and convalescent COVID-19 from the United States, Italy and Spain. Sources were T cells, B-cell-depleted T cells, or PBMCs; the material itself was cDNA or gDNA.

Enrolment of Seattle patients took place during active infection, and they were followed longitudinally. Original processing methods: The authors estimated nucleated cell counts from reference gene primer amplification. Produced via immunoSEQ multiplex PCR; TCRdb's table is partial and in-frame only. The V and J calls and clone size are taken from that table; D and trimming were inferred from the DNA. Of some 450,000 clones in the sample, 70% to 90% were seen once. This receptor was taken from a man between 18 and 29 years old with COVID-19, enrolled during active disease. V and J are TRBV4-1 and TRBJ1-4, with D possibly TRBD1 on 6 matching bases. Material for sequencing was peripheral blood. The DNA of the CDR3 is TGCGCCAGCAGCCAAGCACAGGGAGTCAGGGAAAAACTGTTTTTT. Amino acid sequence: CASSQAQGVREKLFF.